The sequence of this TCR beta chain was determined in a study of cytomegalovirus exposure and HLA in healthy donors. CDR3 size: 17 residues. Germline V gene sequence: CDR1 MDHEN, CDR2 SYDVKM. The V end lost 4 bases, the J end lost 4 bases, and 19 bases lay between the germline ends. Amplification used 60 Vbeta primers and 13 Jbeta primers. Measured with immunoSEQ multiplex PCR; TCRdb has only the in-frame clones, and not every one. In the table there are around 180,000 clones, around 87% of which are singletons. A word on this clone: Antigen unknown.

Study-level findings and limits: Later, an analysis found that common viral pathogens appeared to be linked with several of the most significant clusters.

This receptor was taken from a woman aged 18-29 years in good health and CMV-seronegative. Sequencing used PBMCs. The V gene is TRBV28, the J gene TRBJ2-2, with D perhaps TRBD1 (5 bases). CDR3 nucleotides: TGTGCCAGCAGTTCCCCCTTCGCAGGGTCGAGCACCGGGGAGCTGTTTTTT. Protein product: CASSSPFAGSSTGELFF.